This T cell receptor beta chain emerged from a study of cytomegalovirus exposure and HLA in healthy donors. Whole-study results and caveats: It was likely that a cluster of highly shared sequence variants was a sequencing artifact.

Comments on this clone: Its target is unknown.

PCR amplification relied on 60 Vbeta primers (plus 13 Jbeta primers). Produced via immunoSEQ multiplex PCR; TCRdb's table is partial and in-frame only. The top ten hold 0.6% to 0.7% of the sample, which has more than 150,000 clones, 75% to 85% seen once. Input material: PBMCs. This sequence was found in a boy younger than 18 in good health and CMV-seronegative.

CDR3 bases: TGTGCCAGCAGCCCTTGGACAGGGGAAGGTGATGAAAAACTGTTTTTT. This encodes CASSPWTGEGDEKLFF. The genes are TRBV5-6 and TRBJ1-4; 9 bases fit TRBD1. Per the germline V gene, CDR1 is SGHDT and CDR2 is YYEEEE. The CDR3 has 16 residues. After removal of 4 bases from V and 6 bases from J, the junction contained 10 bases not matched to a gene.